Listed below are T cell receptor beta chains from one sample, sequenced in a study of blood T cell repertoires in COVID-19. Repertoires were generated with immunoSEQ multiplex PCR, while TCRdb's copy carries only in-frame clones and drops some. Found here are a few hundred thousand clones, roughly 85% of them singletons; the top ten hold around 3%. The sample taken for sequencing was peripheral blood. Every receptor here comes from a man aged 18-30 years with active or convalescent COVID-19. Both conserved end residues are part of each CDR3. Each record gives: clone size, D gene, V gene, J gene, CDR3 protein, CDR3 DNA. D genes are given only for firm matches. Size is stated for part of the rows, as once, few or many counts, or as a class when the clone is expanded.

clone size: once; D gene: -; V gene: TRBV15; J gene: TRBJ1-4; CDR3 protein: CATRPTSGGLLGEKLFF; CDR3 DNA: TGTGCCACCCGACCGACGTCCGGGGGGCTACTCGGTGAAAAACTGTTTTTT
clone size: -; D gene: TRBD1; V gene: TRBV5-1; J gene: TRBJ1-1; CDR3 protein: CASSGTGGPDTEAFF; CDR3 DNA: TGCGCCAGCAGCGGGACAGGGGGCCCGGACACTGAAGCTTTCTTT
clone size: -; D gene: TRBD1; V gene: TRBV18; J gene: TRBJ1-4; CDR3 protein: CASSRDSQQGKLFF; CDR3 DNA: TGTGCCAGCTCACGGGACAGTCAACAAGGAAAACTGTTTTTT
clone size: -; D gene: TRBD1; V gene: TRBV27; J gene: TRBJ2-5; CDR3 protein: CASSSGTGFTETQYF; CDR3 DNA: TGTGCCAGCAGTTCCGGGACAGGGTTTACAGAGACCCAGTACTTC
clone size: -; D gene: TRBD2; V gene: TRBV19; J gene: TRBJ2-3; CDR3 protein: CASSLGLAGAADTQYF; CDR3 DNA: TGTGCCAGTAGTCTGGGGCTAGCGGGAGCGGCAGATACGCAGTATTTT
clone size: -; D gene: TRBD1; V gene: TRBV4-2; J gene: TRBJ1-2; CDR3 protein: CASSQGTGTDYGYTF; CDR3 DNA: TGTGCCAGCAGCCAAGGGACAGGGACGGACTATGGCTACACCTTC
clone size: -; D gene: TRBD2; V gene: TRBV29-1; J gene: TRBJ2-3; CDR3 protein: CSVVGLAGPADTQYF; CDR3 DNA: TGCAGCGTTGTCGGACTAGCGGGTCCTGCAGATACGCAGTATTTT
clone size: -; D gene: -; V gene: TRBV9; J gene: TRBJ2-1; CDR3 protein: CASSGAASGYNEQFF; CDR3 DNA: TGTGCCAGCAGCGGGGCCGCATCCGGCTACAATGAGCAGTTCTTC
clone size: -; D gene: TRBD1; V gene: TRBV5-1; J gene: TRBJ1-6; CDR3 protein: CASRAGTGRNNSPLHF; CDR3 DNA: TGCGCCAGCAGAGCTGGGACAGGGAGAAACAATTCACCCCTCCACTTT
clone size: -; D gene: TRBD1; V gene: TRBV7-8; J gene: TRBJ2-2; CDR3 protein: CASSLGRGLNTGELFF; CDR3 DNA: TGTGCCAGCAGCTTAGGCAGGGGGCTTAACACCGGGGAGCTGTTTTTT
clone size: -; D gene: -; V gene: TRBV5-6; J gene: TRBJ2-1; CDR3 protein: CASTVNNEQFF; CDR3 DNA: TGTGCCAGCACAGTGAACAATGAGCAGTTCTTC
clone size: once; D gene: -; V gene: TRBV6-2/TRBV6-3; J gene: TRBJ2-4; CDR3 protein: CASSYSIQALQNIQYF; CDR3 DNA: TGTGCCAGCAGTTACTCTATCCAGGCACTCCAAAACATTCAGTACTTC
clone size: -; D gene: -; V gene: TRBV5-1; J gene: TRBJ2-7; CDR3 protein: CASSLGSSKPPGVEQYF; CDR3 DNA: TGCGCCAGCAGCTTGGGATCGTCCAAACCGCCAGGGGTCGAGCAGTACTTC
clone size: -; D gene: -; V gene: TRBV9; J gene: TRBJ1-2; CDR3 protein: CASSVDSQWELFTF; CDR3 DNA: TGTGCCAGCAGCGTAGATTCCCAGTGGGAGTTGTTCACCTTC
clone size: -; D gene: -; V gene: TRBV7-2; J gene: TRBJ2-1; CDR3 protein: CASSDRSDTNEQFF; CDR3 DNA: TGTGCCAGCAGCGACCGTTCCGACACTAATGAGCAGTTCTTC
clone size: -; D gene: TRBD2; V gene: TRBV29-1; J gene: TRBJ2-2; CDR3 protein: CSVRLAGATGELFF; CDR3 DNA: TGCAGCGTTAGACTAGCGGGGGCCACCGGGGAGCTGTTTTTT
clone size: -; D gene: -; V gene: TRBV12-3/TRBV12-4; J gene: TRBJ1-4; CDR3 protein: CASSTGQFEKLFF; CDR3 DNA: TGTGCCAGCAGTACCGGACAGTTTGAAAAACTGTTTTTT
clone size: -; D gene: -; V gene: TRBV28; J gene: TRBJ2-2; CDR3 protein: CASSYQGNTGELFF; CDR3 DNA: TGTGCCAGCAGTTACCAGGGGAACACCGGGGAGCTGTTTTTT
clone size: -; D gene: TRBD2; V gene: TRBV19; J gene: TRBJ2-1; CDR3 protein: CASSIVPGTTNEQFF; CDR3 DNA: TGTGCCAGTAGTATAGTTCCCGGGACTACCAATGAGCAGTTCTTC
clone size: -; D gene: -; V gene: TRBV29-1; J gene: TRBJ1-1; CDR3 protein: CSVLYRVTEAFF; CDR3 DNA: TGCAGCGTCCTTTACCGGGTCACTGAAGCTTTCTTT
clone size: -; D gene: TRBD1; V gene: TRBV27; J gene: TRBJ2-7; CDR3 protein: CASSSRDSNYEQYF; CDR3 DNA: TGTGCCAGCAGTTCTCGGGACAGCAACTACGAGCAGTACTTC
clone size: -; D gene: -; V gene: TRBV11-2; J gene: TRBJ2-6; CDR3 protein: CASSLDLGGLFGANVLTF; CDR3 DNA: TGTGCCAGCAGCTTAGATCTTGGAGGCCTTTTTGGGGCCAACGTCCTGACTTTC
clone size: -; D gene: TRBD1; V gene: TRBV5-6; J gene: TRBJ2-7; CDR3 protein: CASSRGQGTYEQYF; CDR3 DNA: TGTGCCAGCAGCCGCGGACAGGGAACCTACGAGCAGTACTTC
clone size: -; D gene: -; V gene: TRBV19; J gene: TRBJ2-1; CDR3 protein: CASSNDPDTSSYNEQFF; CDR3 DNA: TGTGCCAGTAGTAACGACCCGGACACCAGCTCCTACAATGAGCAGTTCTTC
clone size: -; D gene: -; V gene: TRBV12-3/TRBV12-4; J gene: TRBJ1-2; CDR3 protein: CASSTTVYGYTF; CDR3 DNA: TGTGCCAGCAGCACGACAGTGTATGGCTACACCTTC
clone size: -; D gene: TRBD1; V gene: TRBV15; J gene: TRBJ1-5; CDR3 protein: CATSGTGGWQPQHF; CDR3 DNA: TGTGCCACCAGCGGCACAGGGGGTTGGCAGCCCCAGCATTTT
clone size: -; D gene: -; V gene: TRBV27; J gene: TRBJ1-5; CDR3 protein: CASSLSVTGAGQPQHF; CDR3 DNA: TGTGCCAGCAGTTTATCGGTCACGGGTGCCGGTCAGCCCCAGCATTTT
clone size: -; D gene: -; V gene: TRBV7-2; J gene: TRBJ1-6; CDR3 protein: CASSLEANSPLHF; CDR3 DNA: TGTGCCAGCAGCTTAGAAGCTAATTCACCCCTCCACTTT
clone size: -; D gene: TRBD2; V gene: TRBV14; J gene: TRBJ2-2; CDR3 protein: CASSRAGGPAGELFF; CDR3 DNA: TGTGCCAGCAGCCGGGCGGGAGGGCCGGCCGGGGAGCTGTTTTTT
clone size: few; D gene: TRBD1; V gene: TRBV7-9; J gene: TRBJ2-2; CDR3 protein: CASSLGTGTTGELFF; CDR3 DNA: TGTGCCAGCAGCCTCGGGACAGGGACCACCGGGGAGCTGTTTTTT
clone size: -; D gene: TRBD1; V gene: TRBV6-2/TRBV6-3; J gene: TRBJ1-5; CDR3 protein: CASSAATGNRGPQHF; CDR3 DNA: TGTGCCAGCAGTGCCGCTACAGGCAACAGGGGGCCCCAGCATTTT
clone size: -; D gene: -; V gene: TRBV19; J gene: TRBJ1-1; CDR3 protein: CASSIQGVETEAFF; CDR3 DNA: TGTGCCAGTAGTATCCAAGGGGTAGAAACTGAAGCTTTCTTT
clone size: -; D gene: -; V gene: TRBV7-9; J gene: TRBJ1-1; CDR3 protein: CASSLTAGNTEAFF; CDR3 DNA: TGTGCCAGCAGCTTGACAGCGGGGAACACTGAAGCTTTCTTT
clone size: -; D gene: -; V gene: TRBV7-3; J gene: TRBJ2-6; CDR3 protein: CASSQQRAGVSGANVLTF; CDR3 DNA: TGTGCCAGCAGCCAACAACGGGCAGGGGTGTCTGGGGCCAACGTCCTGACTTTC
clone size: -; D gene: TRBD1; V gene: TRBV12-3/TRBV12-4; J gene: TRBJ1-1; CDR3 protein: CASSYRGGGAAFF; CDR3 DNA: TGTGCCAGCAGTTACAGGGGTGGTGGGGCAGCTTTCTTT
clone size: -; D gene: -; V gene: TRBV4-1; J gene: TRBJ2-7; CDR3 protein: CASSDSSYEQYF; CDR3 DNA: TGCGCCAGCAGCGACAGTTCCTACGAGCAGTACTTC
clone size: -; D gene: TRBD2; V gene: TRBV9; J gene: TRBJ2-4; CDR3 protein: CASSEAPLTGGTSGIQNIQYF; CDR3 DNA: TGTGCCAGCAGCGAGGCTCCCTTGACAGGTGGAACTAGCGGAATACAAAACATTCAGTACTTC
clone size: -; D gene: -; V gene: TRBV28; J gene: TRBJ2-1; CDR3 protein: CASSRSITGSPFF; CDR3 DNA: TGTGCCAGCAGTCGATCCATTACAGGTTCCCCGTTCTTC
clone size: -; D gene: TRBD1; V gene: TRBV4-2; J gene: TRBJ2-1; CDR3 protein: CASSQGDSLGNEQFF; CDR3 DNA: TGTGCCAGCAGCCAGGGGGACAGCCTGGGGAATGAGCAGTTCTTC
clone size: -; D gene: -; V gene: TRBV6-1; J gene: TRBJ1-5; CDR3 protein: CASSETGSDQPQHF; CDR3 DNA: TGTGCCAGCAGTGAAACAGGGTCTGATCAGCCCCAGCATTTT